The 23 T cell receptor beta chains below all came from one sample that was sequenced in a study of blood T cell repertoires in COVID-19. Measured with immunoSEQ multiplex PCR; TCRdb has only the in-frame clones, and not every one. The sample holds hundreds of thousands of clones; roughly 88% are singletons and the top ten take over 2%. Sequencing was performed on PBMCs or T cells enriched from blood (not recorded which). The receptor set was obtained from a man aged 25 to 45 who had recovered from COVID-19.

The chain employs TRBV27 and TRBJ2-5; TRBD1 matches 8 bases. V lost 4 bases, J lost 4 bases, and 5 bases stayed unmatched. CDR3 length: 14 amino acids. CDR1 and CDR2 (germline): MNHEY, SMNVEV (reference sequence). The CDR3 DNA follows: TGTGCCAGCAGTTCAACAGGGGGTGGAGAGACCCAGTACTTC. Translated, it gives CASSSTGGGETQYF.

The gene calls are TRBV19 and TRBJ1-5, with 7 positions matching TRBD1. The CDR3 has 14 residues. J lost 6 bases, V lost 7 bases, and 9 bases had no gene match. Per the germline V gene, CDR1 is LNHDA and CDR2 is SQIVND (reference sequence). The CDR3 nucleotides read TGTGCCAGTAACAAACAGGGGTCGGGTCAGCCCCAGCATTTT. Translating gives CASNKQGSGQPQHF.

The J gene is TRBJ2-7, the V gene TRBV27; 7 nucleotides align to TRBD2. V shed 7 bases, J shed 6 bases, and the junction held 6 bases outside the gene matches. Germline V gene data show CDR1 as MNHEY and CDR2 as SMNVEV (reference sequence). This CDR3 has 12 amino acids. CDR3 residues: CASTNWGGEQYF. CDR3 in DNA: TGTGCCAGCACCAATTGGGGGGGCGAGCAGTACTTC.

In this sample, this clone turned up a few times. The CDR3 loop is CASSQQGYGYTF. In DNA, the CDR3 is TGTGCCAGCAGTCAACAGGGCTATGGCTACACCTTC. This rearrangement joins TRBV12-3 or TRBV12-4 to TRBJ1-2, with a possible D match to TRBD1 (6 bases). The CDR3 length is 12 residues. The V gene lost 5 bases and the J gene lost 4 bases, with 8 bases spanning the gap.

The rearrangement links TRBV19 to TRBJ1-6; no definite D call. The germline CDR1 and CDR2 sequences are LNHDA and SQIVND (reference sequence). The V end was cut by 6 bases, the J end by 2 bases, with 8 bases between. The length of the CDR3 is 14 residues. In DNA, the CDR3 is TGTGCCAGTAGAGAGGGTGCCTATAATTCACCCCTCCACTTT. It translates to CASREGAYNSPLHF. Full variable domain (outside the CDR3, taken from reference TRBV19 and TRBJ1-6): DGGITQSPKYLFRKEGQNVTLSCEQNLNHDAMYWYRQDPGQGLRLIYYSQIVNDFQKGDIAEGYSVSREKKESFPLTVTSAQKNPTAFYLCASREGAYNSPLHFGNGTRLTVT.

The gene calls are TRBV10-2 and TRBJ1-4, with D possibly TRBD1 on 5 matching bases. V was cut by 0 bases and J by 8 bases, with 13 bases left in between. This CDR3 comprises 15 residues. Germline-derived CDR1 and CDR2 are WSHSY and SAAADI. CDR3 nucleotides: TGCGCCAGCAGTGAGTCCTGGGGGGAAAGCGAAAAACTGTTTTTT. Protein product: CASSESWGESEKLFF.

This chain uses TRBV30 with TRBJ2-1; 16 bases map to TRBD2. Germline CDR1 is GTSNPN and CDR2 is SVGIG (reference sequence). Trimming cost V 8 bases and J 15 bases; bases outside gene matches: 16. This CDR3 spans 15 amino acids. The CDR3 is CATSHHPGLAGGRFF. The CDR3 nucleotides read TGTGCCACGAGCCACCATCCGGGACTAGCGGGGGGGCGGTTCTTC.

V and J are TRBV3-1 (or the pseudogene TRBV3-2) and TRBJ2-3; 8 bases map to TRBD2. The CDR3 extends over 19 amino acids. Germline trimming cut 7 bases from V and 4 bases from J; bases unmatched to any gene: 22. Germline V gene lookup returns CDR1 LGHDT and CDR2 YNNKEL (reference sequence). The chain's CDR3 is CASTRFGGRGASGPDTQYF. The CDR3, as DNA: TGTGCCAGCACCCGGTTTGGGGGGCGGGGGGCCTCGGGTCCAGATACGCAGTATTTT.

The genes are TRBV18 and TRBJ2-2, with D maybe TRBD1 (5 bases). Germline V gene lookup returns CDR1 KGHSH and CDR2 LQKENI. The V and J ends lost 6 bases and 4 bases respectively, with 21 bases between them. The CDR3 is made up of 17 amino acids. The chain's CDR3 is CASSQPPGSGATGELFF. The CDR3 coding sequence is TGTGCCAGCTCCCAACCCCCCGGCAGTGGGGCCACCGGGGAGCTGTTTTTT.

This clone was detected once. This chain uses TRBV27 with TRBJ2-5, with D possibly matching TRBD1 (5 bases). Germline V CDR1 and CDR2: MNHEY, SMNVEV (reference sequence). Deletions cut 5 bases from V and 7 bases from J, with 17 bases between. This CDR3 is 14 amino acids long. The CDR3, as DNA: TGTGCCAGCAGTCCACAAATTTCTGGGGCGACCCAGTACTTC. This translates into CASSPQISGATQYF.

V gene TRBV5-4 combines with J gene TRBJ2-7, with TRBD1 as a possible D gene (5 bases). V was clipped by 1 base and J by 2 bases, with 19 bases between them. Looked up from germline, CDR1 is SGHNT and CDR2 is YYREEE (reference sequence). The CDR3 has 17 residues. CDR3 sequence: CASSLSWGQKLTYEQYF. The CDR3 DNA follows: TGTGCCAGCAGCTTGTCTTGGGGCCAGAAACTCACCTACGAGCAGTACTTC.

The chain links TRBV12-5 to TRBJ2-2; 7 bases fit TRBD2. V lost 3 bases and J lost 7; bases outside the gene matches: 8. Germline CDR1 reads LGHNT; CDR2 reads FRNRAP. The CDR3 runs to 15 residues. CDR3 sequence reads: CASGFGGGLGGELFF. As DNA, the CDR3 is TGTGCTAGTGGTTTTGGGGGAGGGCTCGGCGGGGAGCTGTTTTTT.

V gene TRBV6-1 combines with J gene TRBJ2-2, with 8 bases that match TRBD1. This CDR3 is built from 16 residues. Germline V gives CDR1 MNHNS, CDR2 SASEGT. V was clipped by 3 bases and J by 4 bases; unmatched bases: 7. This CDR3 is CASSDTGTGGTGELFF. DNA of the CDR3: TGTGCCAGCAGTGATACCGGGACAGGTGGCACCGGGGAGCTGTTTTTT.

The chain links TRBV6-4 to TRBJ2-1, with D perhaps TRBD1 (5 bases). V was trimmed by 3 bases and J by 6 bases, leaving 15 bases between them. Germline V gene data show CDR1 as MRHNA and CDR2 as SNTAGT. CDR3 length equals 15 residues. CDR3 protein: CASSEWQGNVNEQFF. CDR3 nucleotide sequence: TGTGCCAGCAGTGAATGGCAGGGAAATGTCAATGAGCAGTTCTTC.

The V and J genes are TRBV5-4 and TRBJ2-5, with D possibly matching TRBD1 (6 bases). There are 13 residues in the CDR3. Trimming shortened V by 1 base and J by 3 bases, and 7 bases separated the two germline ends. The germline CDR1 and CDR2 sequences are SGHNT and YYREEE (reference sequence). CDR3 sequence reads: CASSLNREETQYF. CDR3 bases: TGTGCCAGCAGCTTGAACAGGGAAGAGACCCAGTACTTC.

This chain links TRBV5-1 with TRBJ1-2, with D possibly TRBD1 on 5 matching bases. With 0 bases removed from V and 7 bases from J, the gap between germline ends came to 13 bases. The CDR3 extends over 14 amino acids. Per germline, CDR1 SGHRS and CDR2 YFSETQ. DNA of the CDR3: TGCGCCAGCAGCTTGGCCGATCAGGGTACTGGCTACACCTTC. This gives the protein CASSLADQGTGYTF.

J is TRBJ2-5 and V is TRBV4-3, with D perhaps TRBD1 (5 bases). CDR1 and CDR2 (germline): LGHNA, YSLEER. V was pared by 2 bases and J by 5 bases, with 15 bases between. The CDR3 is 15 residues long. The CDR3 here is CASSQRGGRDETQYF. Written as DNA, the CDR3 is TGCGCCAGCAGCCAAAGGGGTGGGCGTGATGAGACCCAGTACTTC.

This clone appeared a few times. This chain joins TRBV7-2 and TRBJ1-5, with D possibly being TRBD1 (6 bases). The CDR3 has 15 amino acids. Germline lookup yields CDR1 SGHTA and CDR2 FQGNSA. Trimming stripped 4 bases from V and 4 bases from J, with 14 bases between. The CDR3 protein is CASSSSYRVNQPQHF. CDR3 nucleotide sequence: TGTGCCAGCAGCTCATCCTACAGGGTTAATCAGCCCCAGCATTTT.

DNA for the CDR3: TGTGCCAGTATGACGACCGGGACAGGGTATAGCAATCAGCCCCAGCATTTT. Protein: CASMTTGTGYSNQPQHF. The J gene is TRBJ1-5, the V gene TRBV19; 9 nucleotides agree with TRBD1. The germline V gene encodes CDR1 LNHDA and CDR2 SQIVND (reference sequence). Unmatched junction bases numbered 10, after V lost 7 bases and J lost 0 bases. The CDR3 covers 17 residues.

J is TRBJ1-2 and V is TRBV6-2 or TRBV6-3; possible D gene TRBD1, 6 bases. Germline assignment: CDR1 MNHEY and CDR2 SVGEGT. The CDR3 extends over 17 amino acids. V gave up 4 bases and J gave up 3 bases, with 21 bases separating them. The CDR3 reads CASSSDDRKHLDYGYTF. The CDR3, as DNA: TGTGCCAGCAGTTCGGACGACAGGAAACACTTAGACTATGGCTACACCTTC.

In this sample, this clone turned up once. This chain links TRBV3-1 (or the pseudogene TRBV3-2) with TRBJ2-3, with 8 bases matching TRBD1. The CDR3 totals 17 residues. V trimming: 0 bases; J trimming: 4 bases; junction bases outside the gene matches: 9. The germline CDR1 and CDR2 sequences are LGHDT and YNNKEL (reference sequence). This CDR3 reads CASSQEARTGFADTQYF. The CDR3 region has the DNA TGTGCCAGCAGCCAAGAGGCTCGGACAGGGTTCGCAGATACGCAGTATTTT.

The chain combines TRBV6-6 with TRBJ1-5, with D possibly being TRBD1 (5 bases). The germline V gene has CDR1 MNHNY and CDR2 SVGAGI (reference sequence). CDR3 length: 15 amino acids. The V end lost 4 bases, the J end lost 5 bases, and 15 bases lay between the germline ends. The CDR3, as DNA: TGTGCCAGCAGTTTTTTACAGGCGGGGGATCAGCCCCAGCATTTT. Its translation: CASSFLQAGDQPQHF.

The chain employs TRBV7-2 and TRBJ2-3; 7 bases match TRBD2. Germline V gene sequence: CDR1 SGHTA, CDR2 FQGNSA. The trim removed 0 bases at V and 4 bases at J, leaving 4 bases unmatched. The CDR3 consists of 15 residues. The CDR3 is CASSLAAGWPDTQYF. The CDR3 coding sequence is TGTGCCAGCAGCTTAGCAGCGGGGTGGCCAGATACGCAGTATTTT. Full variable domain (remainder filled in from reference TRBV7-2 and TRBJ2-3): GAGVSQSPSNKVTEKGKDVELRCDPISGHTALYWYRQSLGQGLEFLIYFQGNSAPDKSGLPSDRFSAERTGGSVSTLTIQRTQQEDSAVYLCASSLAAGWPDTQYFGPGTRLTVL.